These T cell receptor beta chains were read from a single sample in a study of cytotoxic CD8 clonotypes in ibrutinib-treated CLL. Produced via immunoSEQ multiplex PCR; TCRdb's table is partial and in-frame only. The sample carries nearly 300,000 clones, roughly four fifths recorded once. Sequenced material: PBMCs, taken at disease progression, from a patient treated with ibrutinib. The receptors were sampled from a human donor with chronic lymphocytic leukemia. Each CDR3 is given without its conserved first and last residue. The order of the fields is V gene, J gene, CDR3 protein.

V: TRBV6-7
J: TRBJ2-5
CDR3: ASSYWLAGGGETQY

V: TRBV21-1
J: TRBJ1-4
CDR3: ASKAGLVDEKLF

V: TRBV15
J: TRBJ1-2
CDR3: ATSRDLGDGYT

V: TRBV7-8
J: TRBJ1-1
CDR3: ASSAGHLNTEAF

V: TRBV15
J: TRBJ2-5
CDR3: ATSSTGRMETQY

V: TRBV2
J: TRBJ1-1
CDR3: ASSRQGKNTEAF

V: TRBV5-1
J: TRBJ2-3
CDR3: ASSLIGTADTQY

V: TRBV10-3
J: TRBJ2-1
CDR3: AIRGANEQF

V: TRBV7-8
J: TRBJ1-1
CDR3: ASSLVDRAYTEAF

V: TRBV15
J: TRBJ2-7
CDR3: ATSRDRDTAIYEQY

V: TRBV7-9
J: TRBJ2-3
CDR3: ASSKQGPTDTQY

V: TRBV2
J: TRBJ1-1
CDR3: ASSKFLAGNTEAF

V: TRBV29-1
J: TRBJ2-7
CDR3: SVQGGQGGYEQY

V: TRBV29-1
J: TRBJ1-1
CDR3: SVESRFSTEAF

V: TRBV5-1
J: TRBJ2-5
CDR3: ASSLRVAGGETQY

V: TRBV5-1
J: TRBJ2-2
CDR3: ASSLVLANTGELF

V: TRBV19
J: TRBJ2-2
CDR3: ASSMRATGGTGELF

V: TRBV18
J: TRBJ2-1
CDR3: ASDRSSYNEQF

V: TRBV9
J: TRBJ1-1
CDR3: ASSPGQMNTEAF

V: TRBV5-1
J: TRBJ2-7
CDR3: ASSLARPTYEQY

V: TRBV7-9
J: TRBJ2-3
CDR3: ASSTSAGTQY

V: TRBV7-6
J: TRBJ2-7
CDR3: ASSLGIRSYEQY

V: TRBV29-1
J: TRBJ1-2
CDR3: SVGLLAGRRYGYT

V: TRBV6-1
J: TRBJ2-3
CDR3: ASRAGPSGTDTQY

V: TRBV10-3
J: TRBJ2-2
CDR3: ASTGGWTGELF

V: TRBV7-9
J: TRBJ2-1
CDR3: ASSRKSYNEQF

V: TRBV6-6
J: TRBJ1-1
CDR3: ASSSPDGNTEAF

V: TRBV28
J: TRBJ2-2
CDR3: ASSFVRTGTTGELF

V: TRBV18
J: TRBJ1-2
CDR3: ASSPRGWTGTNGYT

V: TRBV14
J: TRBJ2-2
CDR3: ASSQAGELF

V: TRBV18
J: TRBJ1-2
CDR3: ASSPRGGRGYT

V: TRBV4-1
J: TRBJ2-7
CDR3: ASSQESAGGYEQY

V: TRBV5-1
J: TRBJ2-7
CDR3: ASSLAQDSVGEQY

V: TRBV5-1
J: TRBJ2-5
CDR3: ASSHHRVGVQETQY

V: TRBV5-6
J: TRBJ2-2
CDR3: ASSWGATGELF

V: TRBV11-2
J: TRBJ1-2
CDR3: ASLRGPRTYGYT

V: TRBV29-1
J: TRBJ1-2
CDR3: SANGARENGYT

V: TRBV29-1
J: TRBJ2-7
CDR3: SATSDWDEQY

V: TRBV6-1
J: TRBJ2-7
CDR3: ASSEVASGGAWEQY

V: TRBV27
J: TRBJ2-2
CDR3: ASSPGQLAGVPGELF

V: TRBV6-1
J: TRBJ2-1
CDR3: ASSGLVNNEQF

V: TRBV5-4
J: TRBJ2-1
CDR3: ASSLQGLDEQF

V: TRBV18
J: TRBJ1-6
CDR3: ASSPRDRGKDSPLH